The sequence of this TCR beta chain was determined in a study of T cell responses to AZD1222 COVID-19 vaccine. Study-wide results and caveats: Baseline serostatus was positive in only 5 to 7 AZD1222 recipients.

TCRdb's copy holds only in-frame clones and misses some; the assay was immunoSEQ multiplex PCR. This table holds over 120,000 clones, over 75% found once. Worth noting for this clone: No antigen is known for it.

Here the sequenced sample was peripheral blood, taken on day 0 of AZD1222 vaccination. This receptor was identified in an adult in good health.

CDR3 in amino acids: CASSLPGGSNQPQHF. The CDR3 DNA sequence: TGTGCCAGCAGTTTACCCGGGGGGAGCAATCAGCCCCAGCATTTT. This chain uses TRBV28 with TRBJ1-5, with D possibly TRBD1 on 5 matching bases. The germline V gene encodes CDR1 MDHEN and CDR2 SYDVKM. V dropped 2 bases and J dropped 1 base, with 9 bases sitting between them. CDR3 length equals 15 residues.